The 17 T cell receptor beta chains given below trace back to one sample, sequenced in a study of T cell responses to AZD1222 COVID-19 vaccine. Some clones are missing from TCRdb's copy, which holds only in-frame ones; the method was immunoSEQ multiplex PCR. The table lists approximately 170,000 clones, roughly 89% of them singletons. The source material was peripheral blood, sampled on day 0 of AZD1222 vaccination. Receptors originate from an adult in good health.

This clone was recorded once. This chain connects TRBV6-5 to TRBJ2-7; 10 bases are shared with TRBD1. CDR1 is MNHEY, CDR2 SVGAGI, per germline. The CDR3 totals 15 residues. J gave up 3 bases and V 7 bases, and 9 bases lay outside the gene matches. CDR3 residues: CASKEDRGYGYEQYF. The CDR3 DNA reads TGTGCCAGCAAAGAGGACAGGGGGTACGGCTACGAGCAGTACTTC.

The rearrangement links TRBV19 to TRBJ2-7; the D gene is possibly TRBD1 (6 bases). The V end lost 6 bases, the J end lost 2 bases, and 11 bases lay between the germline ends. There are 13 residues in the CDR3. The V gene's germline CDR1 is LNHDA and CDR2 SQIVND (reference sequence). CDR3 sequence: CASRPGTTYEQYF. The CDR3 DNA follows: TGTGCCAGTAGACCCGGGACAACCTACGAGCAGTACTTC. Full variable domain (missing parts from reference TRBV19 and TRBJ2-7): DGGITQSPKYLFRKEGQNVTLSCEQNLNHDAMYWYRQDPGQGLRLIYYSQIVNDFQKGDIAEGYSVSREKKESFPLTVTSAQKNPTAFYLCASRPGTTYEQYFGPGTRLTVT.

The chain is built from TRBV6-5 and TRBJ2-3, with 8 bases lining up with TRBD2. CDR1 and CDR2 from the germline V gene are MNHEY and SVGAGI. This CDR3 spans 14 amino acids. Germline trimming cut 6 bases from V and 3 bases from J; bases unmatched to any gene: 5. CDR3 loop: CASSLAGTTDTQYF. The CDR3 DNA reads TGTGCCAGCAGCTTAGCGGGAACGACAGATACGCAGTATTTT.

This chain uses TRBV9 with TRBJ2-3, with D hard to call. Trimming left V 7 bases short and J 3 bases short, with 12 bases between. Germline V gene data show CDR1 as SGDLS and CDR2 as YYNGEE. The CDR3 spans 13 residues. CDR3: CASAPMGTDTQYF. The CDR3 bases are TGTGCCAGCGCCCCTATGGGTACAGATACGCAGTATTTT.

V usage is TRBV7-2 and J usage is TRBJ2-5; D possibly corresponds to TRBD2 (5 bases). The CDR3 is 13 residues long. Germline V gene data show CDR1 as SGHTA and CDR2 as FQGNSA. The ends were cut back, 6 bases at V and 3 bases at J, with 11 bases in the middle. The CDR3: CASSNGIEETQYF. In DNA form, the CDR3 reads TGTGCCAGCAGTAACGGGATCGAAGAGACCCAGTACTTC.

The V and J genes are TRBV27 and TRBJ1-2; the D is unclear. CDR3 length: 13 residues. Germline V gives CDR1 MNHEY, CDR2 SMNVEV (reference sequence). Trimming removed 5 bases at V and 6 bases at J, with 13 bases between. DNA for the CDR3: TGTGCCAGCAGTCCCGCGGGGTACAATGGCTACACCTTC. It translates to CASSPAGYNGYTF.

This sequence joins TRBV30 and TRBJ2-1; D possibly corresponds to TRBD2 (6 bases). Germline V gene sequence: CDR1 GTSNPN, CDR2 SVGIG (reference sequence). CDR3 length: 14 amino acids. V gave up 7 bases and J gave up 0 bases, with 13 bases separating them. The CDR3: CALERALSYNEQFF. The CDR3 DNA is TGTGCCTTGGAGCGGGCCCTCTCCTACAATGAGCAGTTCTTC.

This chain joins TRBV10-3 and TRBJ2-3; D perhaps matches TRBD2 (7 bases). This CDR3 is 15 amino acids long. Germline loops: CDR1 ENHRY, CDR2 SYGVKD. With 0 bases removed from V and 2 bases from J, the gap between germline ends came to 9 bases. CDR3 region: CAISESGGPTDTQYF. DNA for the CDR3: TGTGCCATCAGTGAGTCGGGGGGGCCCACAGATACGCAGTATTTT.

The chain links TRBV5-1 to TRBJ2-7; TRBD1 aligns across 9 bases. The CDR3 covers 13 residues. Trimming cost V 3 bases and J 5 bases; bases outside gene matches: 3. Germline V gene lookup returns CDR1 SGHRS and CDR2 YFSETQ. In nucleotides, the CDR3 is TGCGCCAGCAGCTCCGGGACAGGGAACGAGCAGTACTTC. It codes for CASSSGTGNEQYF.

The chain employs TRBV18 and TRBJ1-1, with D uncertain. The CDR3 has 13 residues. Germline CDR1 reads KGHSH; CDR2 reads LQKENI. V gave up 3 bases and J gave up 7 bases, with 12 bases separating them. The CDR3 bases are TGTGCCAGCTCACCCCGTAGGCAGTTTGAAGCTTTCTTT. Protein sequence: CASSPRRQFEAFF.

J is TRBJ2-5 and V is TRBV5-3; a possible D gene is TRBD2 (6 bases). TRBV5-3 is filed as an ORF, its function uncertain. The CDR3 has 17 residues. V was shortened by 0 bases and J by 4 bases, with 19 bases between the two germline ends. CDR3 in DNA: TGTGCCAGAAGCTTGGGCTGGAGGGTCTCTGGGGGAGAGACCCAGTACTTC. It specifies CARSLGWRVSGGETQYF.

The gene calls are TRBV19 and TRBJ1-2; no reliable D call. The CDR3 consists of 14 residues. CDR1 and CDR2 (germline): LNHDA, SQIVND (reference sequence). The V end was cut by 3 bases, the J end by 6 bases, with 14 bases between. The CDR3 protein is CASSIQSRPDGYTF. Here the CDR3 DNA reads TGTGCCAGTAGTATCCAGTCGAGGCCTGATGGCTACACCTTC.

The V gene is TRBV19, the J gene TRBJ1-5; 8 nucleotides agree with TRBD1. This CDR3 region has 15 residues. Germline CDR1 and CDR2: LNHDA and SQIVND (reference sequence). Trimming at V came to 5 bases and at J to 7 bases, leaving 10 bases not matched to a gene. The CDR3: CASSPDRERQQPQHF. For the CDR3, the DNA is TGTGCCAGTAGTCCGGACAGGGAGCGTCAACAGCCCCAGCATTTT.

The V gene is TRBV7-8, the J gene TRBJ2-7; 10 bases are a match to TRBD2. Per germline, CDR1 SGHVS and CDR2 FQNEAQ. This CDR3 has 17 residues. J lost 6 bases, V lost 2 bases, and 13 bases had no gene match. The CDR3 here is CASSLPRVAGGPGEQYF. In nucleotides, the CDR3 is TGTGCCAGCAGCTTACCTAGGGTAGCGGGAGGTCCTGGCGAGCAGTACTTC.

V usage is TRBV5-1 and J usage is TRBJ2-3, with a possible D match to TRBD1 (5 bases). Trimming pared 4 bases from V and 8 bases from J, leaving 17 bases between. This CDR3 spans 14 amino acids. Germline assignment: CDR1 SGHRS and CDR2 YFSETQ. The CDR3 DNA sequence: TGCGCCAGCAGCACAAACGGCGAACAGGCTACGCAGTATTTT. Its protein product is CASSTNGEQATQYF.

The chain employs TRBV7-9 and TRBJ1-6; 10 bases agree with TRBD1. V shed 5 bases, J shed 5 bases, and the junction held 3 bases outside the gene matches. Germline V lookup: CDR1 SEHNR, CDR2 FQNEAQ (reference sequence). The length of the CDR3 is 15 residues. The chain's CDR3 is CASSVDRGHNSPLHF. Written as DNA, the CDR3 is TGTGCCAGCAGCGTCGACAGGGGGCATAATTCACCCCTCCACTTT.

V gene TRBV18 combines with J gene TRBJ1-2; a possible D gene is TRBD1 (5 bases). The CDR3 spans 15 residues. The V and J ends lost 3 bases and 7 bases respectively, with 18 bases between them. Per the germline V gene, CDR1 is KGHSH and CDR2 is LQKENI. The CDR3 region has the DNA TGTGCCAGCTCACCTTTCACGGGGGAAGATTCTGGCTACACCTTC. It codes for CASSPFTGEDSGYTF.